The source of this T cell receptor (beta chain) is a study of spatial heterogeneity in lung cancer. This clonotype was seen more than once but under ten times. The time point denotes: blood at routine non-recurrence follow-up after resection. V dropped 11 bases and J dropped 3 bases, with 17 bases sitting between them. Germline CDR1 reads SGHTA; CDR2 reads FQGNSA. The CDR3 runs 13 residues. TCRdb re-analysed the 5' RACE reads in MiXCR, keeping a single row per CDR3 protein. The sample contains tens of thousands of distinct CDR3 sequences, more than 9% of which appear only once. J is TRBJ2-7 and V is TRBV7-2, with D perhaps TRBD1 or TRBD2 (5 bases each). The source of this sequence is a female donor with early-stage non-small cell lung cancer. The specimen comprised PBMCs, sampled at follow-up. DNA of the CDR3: TGTGCCGGCGGGTCGGGCGGACACTACGAGCAGTACTTC. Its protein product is CAGGSGGHYEQYF. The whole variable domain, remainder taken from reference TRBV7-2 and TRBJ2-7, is GAGVSQSPSNKVTEKGKDVELRCDPISGHTALYWYRQSLGQGLEFLIYFQGNSAPDKSGLPSDRFSAERTGGSVSTLTIQRTQQEDSAVYLCAGGSGGHYEQYFGPGTRLTVT.